This TCR beta chain was recovered during a study of shared clonotypes between healthy human individuals. It was CD45RO-negative cells, positively selected for CCR7, that made up naive CD8 cells, with terminally differentiated effector memory CD45RA+ cells excluded. Over several immunoSEQ plates, each subset's genomic DNA was distributed in even portions. Per the original data handling: Filtering differed, since immunoSEQ gave only junction sequences and no quality scores. The assay was immunoSEQ multiplex PCR, and TCRdb's table has in-frame clones only and misses some. V and J calls and clone size are as listed in that table; D and trimming were resolved from the DNA. The sample carries hundreds of thousands of clones, approximately 96% recorded once. Sequenced input: naive CD8+ T cells sorted from blood. The receptor was derived from a woman aged 30 to 39 in good health.

The CDR3 reads CASRTIGGSNQPQHF. The CDR3 DNA sequence: TGTGCCAGCAGGACTATCGGGGGGAGCAATCAGCCCCAGCATTTT. V and J are TRBV27 and TRBJ1-5; possibly TRBD1 for D (5 bases). Germline V gene lookup returns CDR1 MNHEY and CDR2 SMNVEV (reference sequence). V was clipped by 6 bases and J by 1 base, with 13 bases between them. The CDR3 consists of 15 residues.